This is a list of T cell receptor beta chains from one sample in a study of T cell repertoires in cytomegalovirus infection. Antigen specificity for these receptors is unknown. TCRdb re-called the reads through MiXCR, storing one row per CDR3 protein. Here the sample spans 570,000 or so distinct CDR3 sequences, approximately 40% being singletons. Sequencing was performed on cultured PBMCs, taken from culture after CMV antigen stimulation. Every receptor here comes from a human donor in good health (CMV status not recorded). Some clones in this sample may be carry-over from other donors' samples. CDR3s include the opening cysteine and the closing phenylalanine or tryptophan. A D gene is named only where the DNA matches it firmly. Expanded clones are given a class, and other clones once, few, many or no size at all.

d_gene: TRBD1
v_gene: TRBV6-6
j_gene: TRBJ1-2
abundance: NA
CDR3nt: TGTGCCAGCGCCAGGGACAGGGCCAACTATGGCTACACCTTC
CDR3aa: CASARDRANYGYTF

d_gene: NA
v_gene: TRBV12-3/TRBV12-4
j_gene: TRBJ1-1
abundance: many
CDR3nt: TGTGCCAGCAGCAGGAGGGGGACTGAAGCTTTCTTT
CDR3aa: CASSRRGTEAFF

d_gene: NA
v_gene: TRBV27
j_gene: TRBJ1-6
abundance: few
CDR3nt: TGTGCCAGCTTGGCGGGGGGCGCGTATAATTCACCCCTCCACTTT
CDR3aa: CASLAGGAYNSPLHF

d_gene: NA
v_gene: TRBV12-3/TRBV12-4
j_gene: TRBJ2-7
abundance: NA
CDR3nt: TGTGCCAGCAGCTTTGGTGACGAGCAGTACTTC
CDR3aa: CASSFGDEQYF

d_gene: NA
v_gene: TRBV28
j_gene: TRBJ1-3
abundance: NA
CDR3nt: TGTGCCAGCCGGGACTTATCGGGAAACACCATATATTTT
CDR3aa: CASRDLSGNTIYF

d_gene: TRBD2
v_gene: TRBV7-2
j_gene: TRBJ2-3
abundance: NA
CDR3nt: TGTGCCAGCAGCTTAGATAGCGGGAGAAGGGCAGATACGCAGTATTTT
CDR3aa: CASSLDSGRRADTQYF

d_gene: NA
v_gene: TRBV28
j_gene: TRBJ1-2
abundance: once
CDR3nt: TGTGCCAGCAGTTTAGGGGGGGGGGGCGGAGGCTATGGCTACACCTTC
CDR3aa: CASSLGGGGGGYGYTF

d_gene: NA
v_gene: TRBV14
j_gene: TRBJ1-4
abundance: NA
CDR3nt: TGTGCCAGCAGCCCGAAATTGGAGAGTAAGAATGAAAAACTGTTTTTT
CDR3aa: CASSPKLESKNEKLFF

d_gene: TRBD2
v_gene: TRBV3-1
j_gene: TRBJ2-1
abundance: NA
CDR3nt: TGTGCCAGCAGCCGTAGGGCCCTAGCGGGGGGGCGCAATGAGCAGTTCTTC
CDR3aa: CASSRRALAGGRNEQFF

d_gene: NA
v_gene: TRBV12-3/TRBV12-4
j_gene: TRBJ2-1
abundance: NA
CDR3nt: TGTGCCAGCAGCCTTATGAGAGGACTCAACTCCTACAATGAGCAGTTCTTC
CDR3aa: CASSLMRGLNSYNEQFF

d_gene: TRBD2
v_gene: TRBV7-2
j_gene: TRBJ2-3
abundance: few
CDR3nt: TGTGCCAGCAGCTTATGGACTAGCGGGGTCGCAGATACGCAGTATTTT
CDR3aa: CASSLWTSGVADTQYF

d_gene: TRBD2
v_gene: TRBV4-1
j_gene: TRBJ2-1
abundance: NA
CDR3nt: TGCGCCAGCAGCCAAGAGGGGGGGACCCCGCCTGGCGATGAGCAGTTCTTC
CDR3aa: CASSQEGGTPPGDEQFF

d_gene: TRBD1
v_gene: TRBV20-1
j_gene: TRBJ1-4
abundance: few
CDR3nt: TGCAGTGCGGACCGGGACAGGGGGCAGCAGCTGTTTTTT
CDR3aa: CSADRDRGQQLFF

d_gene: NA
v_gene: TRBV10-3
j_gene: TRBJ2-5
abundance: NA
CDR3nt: TGTGCCATCAGTGTTTCACCTCCAGAGACCCAGTACTTC
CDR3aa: CAISVSPPETQYF

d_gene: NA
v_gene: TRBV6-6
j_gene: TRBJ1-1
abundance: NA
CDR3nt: TGTGCCAGCATGAGGGGGGAAGCTGAAGCTTTCTTT
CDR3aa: CASMRGEAEAFF

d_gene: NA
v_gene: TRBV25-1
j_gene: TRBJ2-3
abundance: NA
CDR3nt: TGTGCCAGCAGTCGACATGGGAACACAGATACGCAGTATTTT
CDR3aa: CASSRHGNTDTQYF

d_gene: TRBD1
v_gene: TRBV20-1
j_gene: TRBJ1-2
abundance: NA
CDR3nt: TGCAGTGCTAGAGACCACCCGGGGGCAGGGGGAACTCACTATGGCTACACCTTC
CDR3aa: CSARDHPGAGGTHYGYTF

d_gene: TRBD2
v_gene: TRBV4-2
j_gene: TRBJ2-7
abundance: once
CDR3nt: TGTGCCAGCAGCCAAGGTTCGGGTCCGGGAGCGGGAGATCACGAGCAGTACTTC
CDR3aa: CASSQGSGPGAGDHEQYF

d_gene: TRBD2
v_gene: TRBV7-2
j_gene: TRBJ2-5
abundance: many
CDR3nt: TGTGCCAGCAGCTTAGACGCGGGAGTGGAAGAGACCCAGTACTTC
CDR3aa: CASSLDAGVEETQYF

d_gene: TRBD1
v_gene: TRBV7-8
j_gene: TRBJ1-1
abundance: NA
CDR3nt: TGTGCCAGCAGCTTATCCCGGACAGGGACTGGAGCTTTCTTT
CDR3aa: CASSLSRTGTGAFF

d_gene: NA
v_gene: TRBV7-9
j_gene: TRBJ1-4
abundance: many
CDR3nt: TGTGCCAGCAGCTCAACGCGGGATGAAAAACTGTTTTTT
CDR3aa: CASSSTRDEKLFF

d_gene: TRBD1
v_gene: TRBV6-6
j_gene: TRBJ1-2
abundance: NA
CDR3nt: TGTGCCAGCCTCAGGACAGGAGGGGGTTATGGCTACACCTTC
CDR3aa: CASLRTGGGYGYTF

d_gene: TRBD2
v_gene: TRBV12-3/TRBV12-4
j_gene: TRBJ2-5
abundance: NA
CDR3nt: TGTGCCAGCAGCCGACTAGCGGGGATACGACTGACCCAGTACTTC
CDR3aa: CASSRLAGIRLTQYF

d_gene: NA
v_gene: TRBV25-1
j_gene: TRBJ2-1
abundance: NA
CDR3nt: TGTGCCAGCAGTGTATGGCCCCCGGACGAAACTTACAATGAGCAGTTCTTC
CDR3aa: CASSVWPPDETYNEQFF

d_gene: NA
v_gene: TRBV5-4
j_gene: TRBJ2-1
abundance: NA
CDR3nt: TGTGCCAGCAGCCCCCAGGCTAACAATGAGCAGTTCTTC
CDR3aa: CASSPQANNEQFF

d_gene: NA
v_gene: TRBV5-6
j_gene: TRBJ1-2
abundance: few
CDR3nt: TGTGCCAGCAGCTTGTTTCCAGAGAACTATGGCTACACCTTC
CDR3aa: CASSLFPENYGYTF

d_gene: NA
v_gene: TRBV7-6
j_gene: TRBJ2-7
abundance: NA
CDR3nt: TGTGCCAGCAGCAAAACTCCCTCTAGGGGGGCCTACGAGCAGTACTTC
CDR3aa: CASSKTPSRGAYEQYF

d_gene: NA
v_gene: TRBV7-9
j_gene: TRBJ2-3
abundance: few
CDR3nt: TGTGCCAGCAGCCGGGGGACAAGATTTGACTACACAGATACGCAGTATTTT
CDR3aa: CASSRGTRFDYTDTQYF

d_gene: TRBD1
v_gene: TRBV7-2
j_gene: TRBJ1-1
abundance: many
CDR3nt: TGTGCCAGCGGGGGACAGGGGAACACTGAAGCTTTCTTT
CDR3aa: CASGGQGNTEAFF

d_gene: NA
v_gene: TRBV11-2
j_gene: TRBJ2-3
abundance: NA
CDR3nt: TGTGCCAGCAGCTCCGGGAGCCCGCGGGATACGCAGTATTTT
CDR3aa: CASSSGSPRDTQYF

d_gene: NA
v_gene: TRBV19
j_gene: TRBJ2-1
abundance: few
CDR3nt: TGTGCCAGTAGTATAGACAGGGAAAATGAGCAGTTCTTC
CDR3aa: CASSIDRENEQFF

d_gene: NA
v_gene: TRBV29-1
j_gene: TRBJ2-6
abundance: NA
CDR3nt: TGCAGCGTTGGCCACTCGAGTTCTGGGGCCAACGTCCTGACTTTC
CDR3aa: CSVGHSSSGANVLTF

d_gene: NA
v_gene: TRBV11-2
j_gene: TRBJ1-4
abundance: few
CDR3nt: TGTGCCAGCAGCGGACTCAGGGGTACTAATGAAAAACTGTTTTTT
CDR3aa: CASSGLRGTNEKLFF

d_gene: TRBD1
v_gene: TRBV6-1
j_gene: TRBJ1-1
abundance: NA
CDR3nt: TGTGCCAGCAGGCGACAGGGGGCCCTGAACACTGAAGCTTTCTTT
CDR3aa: CASRRQGALNTEAFF

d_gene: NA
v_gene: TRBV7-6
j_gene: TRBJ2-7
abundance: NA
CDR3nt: TGTGCCAGCAGCTCTAAACACAGGGTTTACTACGAGCAGTACTTC
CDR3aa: CASSSKHRVYYEQYF

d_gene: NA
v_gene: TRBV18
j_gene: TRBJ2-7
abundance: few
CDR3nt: TGTGCCAGCTCACCACCGACAGGTAGCCCTTACGAGCAGTACTTC
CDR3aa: CASSPPTGSPYEQYF

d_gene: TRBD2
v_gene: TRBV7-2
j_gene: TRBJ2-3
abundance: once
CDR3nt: TGTGCCAGCACCGTGCGGGGGGTCCGAGATACGCAGTATTTT
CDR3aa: CASTVRGVRDTQYF

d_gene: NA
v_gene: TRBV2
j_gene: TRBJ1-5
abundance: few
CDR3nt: TGTGCCAGCCTGGCAAGGGAAGACCAGCCCCAGCATTTT
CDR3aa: CASLAREDQPQHF

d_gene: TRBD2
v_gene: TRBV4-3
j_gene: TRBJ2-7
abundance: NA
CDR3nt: TGCGCCAGCAGCCAAGTGGGTGGGGAGCGGGAGGGCCTCCACGAGCAGTACTTC
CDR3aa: CASSQVGGEREGLHEQYF

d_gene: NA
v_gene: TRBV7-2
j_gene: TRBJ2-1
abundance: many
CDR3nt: TGTGCCAGCAGCCCCGGTTCCTACAATGAGCAGTTCTTC
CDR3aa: CASSPGSYNEQFF

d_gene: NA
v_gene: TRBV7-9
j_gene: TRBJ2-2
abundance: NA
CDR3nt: TGTGCCACCCTCTACGTCCGGATCTCCACCGGGGAGCTGTTTTTT
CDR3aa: CATLYVRISTGELFF

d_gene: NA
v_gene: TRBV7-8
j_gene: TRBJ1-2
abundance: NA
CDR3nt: TGTGCCAGCAGCTTAGTGCGAGTCTCGAGGACCTATGGCTACACCTTC
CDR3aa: CASSLVRVSRTYGYTF

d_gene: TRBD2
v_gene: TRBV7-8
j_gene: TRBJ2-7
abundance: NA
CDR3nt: TGTGCCAGCAGCTTAGCGCTCTACTACCGGGGGGACTACGAGCAGTACTTC
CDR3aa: CASSLALYYRGDYEQYF

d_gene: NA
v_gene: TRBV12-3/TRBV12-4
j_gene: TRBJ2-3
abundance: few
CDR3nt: TGTGCCAGCAGGATGGTTGGAGATACGCAGTATTTT
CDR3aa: CASRMVGDTQYF

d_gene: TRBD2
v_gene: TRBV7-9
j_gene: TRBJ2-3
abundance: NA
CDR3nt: TGTGCCAGCAGCCTAGGGGGACTAGCGGGAGAACTGACCACAGATACGCAGTATTTT
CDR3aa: CASSLGGLAGELTTDTQYF